The entry below gives a single T cell receptor beta chain sequence along with its context. This sample stems from a study of T cells in Graves' hyperthyroidism and ophthalmopathy. Study details: The authors collected peripheral blood at initial diagnosis, before any treatment.

Pregnant or lactating patients were excluded, as were those with uncontrolled infection or other autoimmune disease. The CDR3 contains 15 residues. The V end lost 4 bases, the J end lost 0 bases, and 13 bases lay between the germline ends. CDR1 is SGHRS, CDR2 YFSETQ, per germline. Researchers amplified the TCR beta CDR3 regions from RNA transcripts. HTBI primers drove first-round RT-PCR of the TCR CDR3. Via MiXCR, TCRdb re-called the multiplex PCR reads, giving one row per CDR3 protein. The data contain 450,000 to 650,000 distinct CDR3 sequences, approximately 17% of them singletons. The clonotype originates from a woman aged 18-35 years with Graves' ophthalmopathy. This chain connects TRBV5-1 to TRBJ2-5; maybe TRBD2 (6 bases). The sequenced material came from blood. CDR3 nucleotide sequence: TGCGCCAGCAGCAGGCGGGGAGACAACCAAGAGACCCAGTACTTC. Translated: CASSRRGDNQETQYF.